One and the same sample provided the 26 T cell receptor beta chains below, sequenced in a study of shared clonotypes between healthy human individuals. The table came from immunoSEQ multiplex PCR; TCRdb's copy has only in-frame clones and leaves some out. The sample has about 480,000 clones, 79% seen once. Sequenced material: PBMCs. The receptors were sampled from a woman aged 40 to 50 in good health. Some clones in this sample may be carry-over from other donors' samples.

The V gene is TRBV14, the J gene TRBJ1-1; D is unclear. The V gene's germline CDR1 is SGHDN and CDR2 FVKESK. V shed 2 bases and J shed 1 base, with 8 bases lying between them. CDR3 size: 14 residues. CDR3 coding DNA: TGTGCCAGCAGCCAACTTACACCGAACACTGAAGCTTTCTTT. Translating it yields CASSQLTPNTEAFF. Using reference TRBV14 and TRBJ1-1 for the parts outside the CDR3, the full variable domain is EAGVTQFPSHSVIEKGQTVTLRCDPISGHDNLYWYRRVMGKEIKFLLHFVKESKQDESGMPNNRFLAERTGGTYSTLKVQPAELEDSGVYFCASSQLTPNTEAFFGQGTRLTVV.

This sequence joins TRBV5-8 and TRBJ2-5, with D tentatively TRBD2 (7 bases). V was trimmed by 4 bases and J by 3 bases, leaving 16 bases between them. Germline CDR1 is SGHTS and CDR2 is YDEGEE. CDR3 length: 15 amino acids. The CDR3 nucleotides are TGTGCCAGCAGCCCGACCGGGGGGCGGGAAGAGACCCAGTACTTC. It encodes CASSPTGGREETQYF.

The CDR3 loop is CAARTGTGANVLTF. The CDR3 bases are TGTGCCGCCCGGACAGGGACTGGGGCCAACGTCCTGACTTTC. The chain recombines TRBV10-3 with TRBJ2-6; 8 nucleotides agree with TRBD1. The length of the CDR3 is 14 residues. The V gene end was trimmed by 11 bases and the J gene end by 2 bases; junction bases not matched to a gene: 5. Germline CDR1 and CDR2: ENHRY and SYGVKD.

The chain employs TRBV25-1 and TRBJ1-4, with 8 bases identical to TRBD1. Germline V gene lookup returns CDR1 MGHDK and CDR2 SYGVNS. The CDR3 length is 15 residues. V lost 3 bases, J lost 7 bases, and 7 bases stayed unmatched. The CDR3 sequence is CASSEATGEVEKLFF. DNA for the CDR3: TGTGCCAGCAGTGAGGCGACAGGGGAGGTTGAAAAACTGTTTTTT.

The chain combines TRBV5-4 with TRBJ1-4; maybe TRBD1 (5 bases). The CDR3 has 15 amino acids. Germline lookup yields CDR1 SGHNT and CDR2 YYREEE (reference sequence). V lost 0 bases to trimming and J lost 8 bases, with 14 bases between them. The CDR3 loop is CASSLAGRDREKLFF. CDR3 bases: TGTGCCAGCAGCTTGGCGGGAAGGGACCGGGAAAAACTGTTTTTT.

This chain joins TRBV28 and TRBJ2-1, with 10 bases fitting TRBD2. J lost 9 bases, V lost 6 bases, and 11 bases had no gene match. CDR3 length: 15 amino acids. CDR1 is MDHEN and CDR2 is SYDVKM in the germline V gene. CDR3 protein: CASRSYSGRRGEQFF. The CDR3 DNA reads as TGTGCCAGCAGGAGTTATAGCGGGAGGCGGGGTGAGCAGTTCTTC.

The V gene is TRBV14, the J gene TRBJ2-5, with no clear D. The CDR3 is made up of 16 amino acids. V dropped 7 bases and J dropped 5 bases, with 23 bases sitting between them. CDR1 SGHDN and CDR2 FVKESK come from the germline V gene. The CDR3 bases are TGTGCCAGCATTGGGTCGGGCGGAACCCTCGGGGAGACCCAGTACTTC. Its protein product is CASIGSGGTLGETQYF.

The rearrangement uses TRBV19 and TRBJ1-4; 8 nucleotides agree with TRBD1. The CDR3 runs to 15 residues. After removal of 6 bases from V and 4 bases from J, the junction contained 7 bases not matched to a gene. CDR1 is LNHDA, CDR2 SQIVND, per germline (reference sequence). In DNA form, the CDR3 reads TGTGCCAGTAGGGTACGGACAGGGTATAATGAAAAACTGTTTTTT. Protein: CASRVRTGYNEKLFF.

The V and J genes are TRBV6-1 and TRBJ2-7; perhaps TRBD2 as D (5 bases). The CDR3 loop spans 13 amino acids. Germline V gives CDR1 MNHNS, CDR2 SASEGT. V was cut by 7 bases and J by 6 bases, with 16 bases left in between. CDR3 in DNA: TGTGCCAGCACCCCGGGCAATGCGGGCGAGCAGTACTTC. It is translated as CASTPGNAGEQYF.

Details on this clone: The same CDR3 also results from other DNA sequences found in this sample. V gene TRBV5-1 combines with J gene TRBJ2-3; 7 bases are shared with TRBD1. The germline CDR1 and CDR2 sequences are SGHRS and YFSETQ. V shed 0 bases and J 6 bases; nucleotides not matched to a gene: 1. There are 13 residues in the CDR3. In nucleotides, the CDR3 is TGCGCCAGCAGCTTGGAGGGGGCGGATACGCAGTATTTT. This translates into CASSLEGADTQYF.

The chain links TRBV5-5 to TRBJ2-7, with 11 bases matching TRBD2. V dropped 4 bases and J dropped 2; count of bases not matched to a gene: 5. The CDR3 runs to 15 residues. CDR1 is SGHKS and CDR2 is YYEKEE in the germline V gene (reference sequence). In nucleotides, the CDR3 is TGTGCCAGCAGCAACCGGACTAGCGGGCCCTACGAGCAGTACTTC. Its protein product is CASSNRTSGPYEQYF.

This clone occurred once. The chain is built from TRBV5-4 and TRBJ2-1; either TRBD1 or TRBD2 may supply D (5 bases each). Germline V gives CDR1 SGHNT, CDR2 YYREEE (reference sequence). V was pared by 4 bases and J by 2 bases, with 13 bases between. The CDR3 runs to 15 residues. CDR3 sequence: CASSPGLPTYNEQFF. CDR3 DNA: TGTGCCAGCAGCCCGGGGCTCCCAACCTACAATGAGCAGTTCTTC.

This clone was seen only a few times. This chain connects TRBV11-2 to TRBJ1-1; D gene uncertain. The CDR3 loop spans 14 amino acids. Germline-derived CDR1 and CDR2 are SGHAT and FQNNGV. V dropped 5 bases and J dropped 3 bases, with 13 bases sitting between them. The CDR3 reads CASSPVRAYTEAFF. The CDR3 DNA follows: TGTGCCAGCAGCCCGGTTAGGGCGTACACTGAAGCTTTCTTT. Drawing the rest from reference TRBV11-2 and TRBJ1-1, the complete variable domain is EAGVAQSPRYKIIEKRQSVAFWCNPISGHATLYWYQQILGQGPKLLIQFQNNGVVDDSQLPKDRFSAERLKGVDSTLKIQPAKLEDSAVYLCASSPVRAYTEAFFGQGTRLTVV.

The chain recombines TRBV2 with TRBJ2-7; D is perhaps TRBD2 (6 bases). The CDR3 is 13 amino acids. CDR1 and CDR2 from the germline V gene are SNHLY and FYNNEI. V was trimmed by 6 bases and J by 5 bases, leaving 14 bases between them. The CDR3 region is CASRPGRTNEQYF. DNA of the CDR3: TGTGCCAGCAGGCCCGGGAGAACCAACGAGCAGTACTTC.

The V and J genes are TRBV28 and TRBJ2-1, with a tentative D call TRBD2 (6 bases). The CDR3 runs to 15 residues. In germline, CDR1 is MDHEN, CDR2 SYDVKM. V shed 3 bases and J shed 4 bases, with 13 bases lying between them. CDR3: CASSLIGRSYNEQFF. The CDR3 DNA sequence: TGTGCCAGCAGTTTGATCGGGAGATCATACAATGAGCAGTTCTTC.

CDR3 nucleotide sequence: TGTGCCAGCACTAGACAGGGTTGGGAGACCCAGTACTTC. This gives the protein CASTRQGWETQYF. This rearrangement joins TRBV7-6 to TRBJ2-5, with 7 positions matching TRBD1. With V trimmed by 7 bases and J by 5 bases, 7 bases remained unmatched. Germline V lookup: CDR1 SGHVS, CDR2 FNYEAQ. The CDR3 is made up of 13 amino acids.

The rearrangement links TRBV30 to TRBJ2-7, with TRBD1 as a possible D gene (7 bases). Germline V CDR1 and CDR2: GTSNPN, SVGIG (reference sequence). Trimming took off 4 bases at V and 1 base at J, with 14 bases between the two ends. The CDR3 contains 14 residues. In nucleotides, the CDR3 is TGTGCCTGGACTCCTGCAGGGGGGTCCTACGAGCAGTACTTC. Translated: CAWTPAGGSYEQYF.

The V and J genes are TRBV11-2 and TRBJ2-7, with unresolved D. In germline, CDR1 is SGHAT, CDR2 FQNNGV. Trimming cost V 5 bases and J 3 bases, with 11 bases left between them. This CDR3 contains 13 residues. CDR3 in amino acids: CASSPRANYEQYF. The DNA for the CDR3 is TGTGCCAGCAGCCCCCGGGCTAACTACGAGCAGTACTTC.

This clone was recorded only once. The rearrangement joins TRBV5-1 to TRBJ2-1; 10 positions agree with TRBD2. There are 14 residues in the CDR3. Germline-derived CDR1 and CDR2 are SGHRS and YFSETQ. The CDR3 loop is CSLEAGGGFNEQFF. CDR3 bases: TGCTCCCTTGAAGCGGGAGGGGGATTCAATGAGCAGTTCTTC.

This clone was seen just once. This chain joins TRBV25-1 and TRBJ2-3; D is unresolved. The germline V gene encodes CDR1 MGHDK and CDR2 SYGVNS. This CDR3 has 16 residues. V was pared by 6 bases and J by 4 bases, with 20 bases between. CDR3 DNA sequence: TGTGCCAGCAGCCGTGGTTTGGTCGGAATGGCAGATACGCAGTATTTT. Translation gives CASSRGLVGMADTQYF.

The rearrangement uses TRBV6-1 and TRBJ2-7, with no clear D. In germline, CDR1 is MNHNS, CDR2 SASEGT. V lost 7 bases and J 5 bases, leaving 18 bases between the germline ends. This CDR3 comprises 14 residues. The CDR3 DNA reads TGTGCCAGCAAAAACCGGGCCTTGTCCCACGAGCAGTACTTC. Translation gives CASKNRALSHEQYF.

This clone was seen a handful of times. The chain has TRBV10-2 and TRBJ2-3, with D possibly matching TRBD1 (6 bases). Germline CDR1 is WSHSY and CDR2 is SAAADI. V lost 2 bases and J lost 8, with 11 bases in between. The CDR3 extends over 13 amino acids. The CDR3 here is CASSEIQGGTQYF. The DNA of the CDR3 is TGCGCCAGCAGTGAGATCCAAGGGGGTACGCAGTATTTT.

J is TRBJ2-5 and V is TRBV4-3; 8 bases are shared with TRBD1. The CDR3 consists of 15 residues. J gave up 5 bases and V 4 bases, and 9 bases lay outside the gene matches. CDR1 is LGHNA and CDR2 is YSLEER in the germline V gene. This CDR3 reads CASSLTQGAGETQYF. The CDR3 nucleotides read TGCGCCAGCAGCCTTACGCAGGGGGCTGGGGAGACCCAGTACTTC.

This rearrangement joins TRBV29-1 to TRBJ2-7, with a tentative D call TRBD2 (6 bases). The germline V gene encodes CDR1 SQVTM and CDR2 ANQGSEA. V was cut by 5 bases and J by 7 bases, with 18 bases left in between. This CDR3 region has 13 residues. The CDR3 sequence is CSVYDGSPGEQYF. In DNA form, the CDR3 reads TGCAGCGTTTACGACGGGAGCCCGGGGGAGCAGTACTTC.

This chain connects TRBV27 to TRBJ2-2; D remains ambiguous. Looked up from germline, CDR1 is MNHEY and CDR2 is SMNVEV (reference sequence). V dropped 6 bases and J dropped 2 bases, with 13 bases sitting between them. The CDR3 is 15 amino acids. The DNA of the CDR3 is TGTGCCAGCAGCCGCAATGGGCGAAACACCGGGGAGCTGTTTTTT. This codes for CASSRNGRNTGELFF.

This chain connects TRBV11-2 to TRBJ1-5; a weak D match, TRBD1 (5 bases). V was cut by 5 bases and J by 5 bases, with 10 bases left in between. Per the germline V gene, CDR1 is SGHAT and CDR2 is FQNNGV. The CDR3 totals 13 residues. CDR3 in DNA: TGTGCCAGCAGCATAAGGGGTGATCAGCCCCAGCATTTT. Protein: CASSIRGDQPQHF. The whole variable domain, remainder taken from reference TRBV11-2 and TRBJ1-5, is EAGVAQSPRYKIIEKRQSVAFWCNPISGHATLYWYQQILGQGPKLLIQFQNNGVVDDSQLPKDRFSAERLKGVDSTLKIQPAKLEDSAVYLCASSIRGDQPQHFGDGTRLSIL.